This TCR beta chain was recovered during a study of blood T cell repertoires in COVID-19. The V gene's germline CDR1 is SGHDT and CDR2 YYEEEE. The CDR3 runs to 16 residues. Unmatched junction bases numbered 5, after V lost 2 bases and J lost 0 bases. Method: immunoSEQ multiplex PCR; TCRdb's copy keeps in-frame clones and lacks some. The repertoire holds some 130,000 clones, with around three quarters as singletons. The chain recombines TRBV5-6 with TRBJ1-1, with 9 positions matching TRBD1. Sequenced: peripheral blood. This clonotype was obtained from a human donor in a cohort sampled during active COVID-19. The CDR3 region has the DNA TGTGCCAGCAGCTTCTGGGACAGGGCTATGAACACTGAAGCTTTCTTT. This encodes CASSFWDRAMNTEAFF.